Shown below are 4 T cell receptor beta chains from a single sample sequenced in a study of blood T cell repertoires in COVID-19 (TCRdb year 2020). Libraries were prepared through the immunoSEQ multiplex PCR assay. The clones in this table, taken by TCRdb from immuneACCESS, are in-frame only. Not every clone is retained; where verified, under half of the shortfall comes from an unresolved V gene, and the cause of the rest is unknown. The table for this sample lists approximately 270,000 clones; more than 75% of them were counted only once. About 8.7% of the sample belongs to the ten largest clones. The material sequenced was peripheral blood. The receptors derive from a man aged 40-49 years with active or convalescent COVID-19.

This clone showed up just a few times. The gene calls are TRBV29-1 and TRBJ2-2, with TRBD2 identical over 9 bases. The CDR3 has 14 residues. Germline V gives CDR1 SQVTM, CDR2 ANQGSEA. With V trimmed by 5 bases and J by 3 bases, 4 bases remained unmatched. The CDR3 DNA is TGCAGCGTTCGAAGCGGGGGGTACACCGGGGAGCTGTTTTTT. This translates into CSVRSGGYTGELFF.

V gene TRBV11-2 combines with J gene TRBJ1-2, with 9 bases aligning to TRBD1. Trimming at V came to 5 bases and at J to 4 bases, leaving 5 bases not matched to a gene. Germline CDR1 is SGHAT and CDR2 is FQNNGV. The CDR3 runs to 14 residues. Here the CDR3 reads CASSPPDRGYGYTF. The CDR3 nucleotides read TGTGCCAGCAGCCCACCGGACAGGGGCTATGGCTACACCTTC.

This sequence joins TRBV6-4 and TRBJ2-7; 7 nucleotides agree with TRBD2. The CDR3 spans 14 residues. Germline-derived CDR1 and CDR2 are MRHNA and SNTAGT. The V segment lost 7 bases and the J segment 1 base; nucleotides outside the gene matches: 7. CDR3 in DNA: TGTGCCAGCAAACCAGACGGGGGGTCCTACGAGCAGTACTTC. Its protein product is CASKPDGGSYEQYF.

This clone was seen once. This chain connects TRBV12-5 to TRBJ2-2; D is perhaps TRBD1 (5 bases). The CDR3 totals 15 residues. Germline V gene sequence: CDR1 LGHNT, CDR2 FRNRAP. V lost 7 bases and J 0 bases, leaving 12 bases between the germline ends. CDR3 bases: TGTGCTAGTGAGCAGGGCGATACGAACACCGGGGAGCTGTTTTTT. Protein: CASEQGDTNTGELFF.